The present T cell receptor beta chain was sequenced within a study of blood T cells in healthy people across ages. This CDR3 has 14 residues. Trimming at V came to 3 bases and at J to 3 bases, leaving 4 bases not matched to a gene. Germline CDR1 KGHDR, CDR2 SFDVKD. Then a second PCR, running roughly 6 to 11 cycles, was carried out with a sample-barcoded 5' primer and a J-beta primer mix. TCRdb passed the 5' RACE reads through MiXCR, listing each CDR3 protein once. The profile covers 1.5 million to 2 million distinct CDR3 sequences, with about 39% appearing a single time and more than 20% taken by the ten largest.

This chain uses TRBV24-1 with TRBJ2-7, with TRBD1 matching over 7 bases. The sequenced sample consisted of blood. The sequence came from a human donor in good health. The CDR3 bases are TGTGCCACCAGTGATCCGACAGGGAACTACGAGCAGTACTTC. This gives the protein CATSDPTGNYEQYF.